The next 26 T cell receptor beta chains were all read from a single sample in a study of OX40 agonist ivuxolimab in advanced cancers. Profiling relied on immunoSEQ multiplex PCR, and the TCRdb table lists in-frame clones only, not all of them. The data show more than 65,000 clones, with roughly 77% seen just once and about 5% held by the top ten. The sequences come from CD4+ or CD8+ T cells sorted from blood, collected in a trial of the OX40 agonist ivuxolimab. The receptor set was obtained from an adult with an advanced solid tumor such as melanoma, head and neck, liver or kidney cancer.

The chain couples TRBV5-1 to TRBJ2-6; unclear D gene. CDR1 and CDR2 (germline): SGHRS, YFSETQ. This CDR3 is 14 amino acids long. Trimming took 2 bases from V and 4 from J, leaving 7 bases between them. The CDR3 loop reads CASSLLLGANVLTF. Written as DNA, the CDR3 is TGCGCCAGCAGCTTACTTCTGGGGGCCAACGTCCTGACTTTC.

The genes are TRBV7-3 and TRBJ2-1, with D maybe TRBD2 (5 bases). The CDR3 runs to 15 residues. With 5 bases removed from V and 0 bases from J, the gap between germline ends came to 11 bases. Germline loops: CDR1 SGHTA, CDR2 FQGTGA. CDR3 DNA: TGTGCCAGCAGCGAAATGGGGAGCTCCTACAATGAGCAGTTCTTC. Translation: CASSEMGSSYNEQFF.

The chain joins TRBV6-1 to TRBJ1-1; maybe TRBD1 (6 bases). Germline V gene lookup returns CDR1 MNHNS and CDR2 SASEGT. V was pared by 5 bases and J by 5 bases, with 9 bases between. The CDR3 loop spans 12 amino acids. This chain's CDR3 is CASSRGGTEAFF. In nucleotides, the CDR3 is TGTGCCAGCAGTAGGGGGGGGACTGAAGCTTTCTTT.

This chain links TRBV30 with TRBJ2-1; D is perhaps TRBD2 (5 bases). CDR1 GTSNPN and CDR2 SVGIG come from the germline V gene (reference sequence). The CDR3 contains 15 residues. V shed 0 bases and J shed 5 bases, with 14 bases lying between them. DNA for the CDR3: TGTGCCTGGAGTGTCAACGGGGTTGGCGACAATGAGCAGTTCTTC. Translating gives CAWSVNGVGDNEQFF.

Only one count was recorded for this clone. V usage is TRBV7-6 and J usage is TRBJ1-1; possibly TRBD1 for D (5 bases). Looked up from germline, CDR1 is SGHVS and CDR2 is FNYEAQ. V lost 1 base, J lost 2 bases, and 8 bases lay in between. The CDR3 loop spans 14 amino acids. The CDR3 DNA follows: TGTGCCAGCAGCTTAGATGGGGCCAACACTGAAGCTTTCTTT. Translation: CASSLDGANTEAFF. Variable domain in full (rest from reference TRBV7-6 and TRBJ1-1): GAGVSQSPRYKVTKRGQDVALRCDPISGHVSLYWYRQALGQGPEFLTYFNYEAQQDKSGLPNDRFSAERPEGSISTLTIQRTEQRDSAMYRCASSLDGANTEAFFGQGTRLTVV.

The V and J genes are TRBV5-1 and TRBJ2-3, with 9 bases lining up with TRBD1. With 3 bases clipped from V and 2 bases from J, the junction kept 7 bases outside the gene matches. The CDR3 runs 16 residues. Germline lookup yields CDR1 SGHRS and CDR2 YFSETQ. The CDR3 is CASSSTGGTNTDTQYF. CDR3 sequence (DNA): TGCGCCAGCAGCTCGACAGGGGGAACCAACACAGATACGCAGTATTTT.

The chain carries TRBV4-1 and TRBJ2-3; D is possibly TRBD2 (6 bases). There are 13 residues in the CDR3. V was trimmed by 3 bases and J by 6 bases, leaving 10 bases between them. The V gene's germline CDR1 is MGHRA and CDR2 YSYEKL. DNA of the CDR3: TGCGCCAGCAGCCAGGCTGGGGGGGATACGCAGTATTTT. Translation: CASSQAGGDTQYF.

The CDR3 DNA is TGTGCCAGCAGCATCCGTCAGGGGGAGGTCGGGGAGCTGTTTTTT. It translates to CASSIRQGEVGELFF. The gene calls are TRBV7-9 and TRBJ2-2, with D maybe TRBD1 (7 bases). The CDR3 has 15 amino acids. V lost 5 bases and J 7 bases, leaving 17 bases between the germline ends. CDR1 is SEHNR and CDR2 is FQNEAQ in the germline V gene (reference sequence). Looking up the rest from reference TRBV7-9 and TRBJ2-2 gives the full variable domain: DTGVSQNPRHKITKRGQNVTFRCDPISEHNRLYWYRQTLGQGPEFLTYFQNEAQLEKSRLLSDRFSAERPKGSFSTLEIQRTEQGDSAMYLCASSIRQGEVGELFFGEGSRLTVL.

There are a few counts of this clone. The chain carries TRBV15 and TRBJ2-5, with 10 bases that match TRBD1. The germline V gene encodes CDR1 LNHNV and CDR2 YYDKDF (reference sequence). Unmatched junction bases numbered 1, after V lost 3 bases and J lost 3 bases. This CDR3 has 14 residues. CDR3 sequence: CATSRDRGEETQYF. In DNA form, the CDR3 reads TGTGCCACCAGCAGGGACAGGGGGGAAGAGACCCAGTACTTC.

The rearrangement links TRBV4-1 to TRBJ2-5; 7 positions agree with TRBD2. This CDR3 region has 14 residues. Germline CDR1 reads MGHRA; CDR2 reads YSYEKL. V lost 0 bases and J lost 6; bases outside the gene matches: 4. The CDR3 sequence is CASSQDSGRKTQYF. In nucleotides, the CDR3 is TGCGCCAGCAGCCAAGATTCCGGGAGGAAGACCCAGTACTTC.

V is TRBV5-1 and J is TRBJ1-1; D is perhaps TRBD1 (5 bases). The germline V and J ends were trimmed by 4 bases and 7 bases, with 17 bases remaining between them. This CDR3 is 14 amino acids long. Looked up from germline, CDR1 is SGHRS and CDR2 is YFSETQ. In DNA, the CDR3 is TGCGCCAGCAGCCCCTCTCCAGGGTTCCTTGAAGCTTTCTTT. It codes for CASSPSPGFLEAFF.

The CDR3: CASSPIRRGGTDTQYF. The CDR3 nucleotides are TGTGCCAGCAGCCCCATCCGTCGGGGAGGCACAGATACGCAGTATTTT. The V and J genes are TRBV7-3 and TRBJ2-3; D perhaps matches TRBD2 (5 bases). CDR3 length: 16 amino acids. The V gene's germline CDR1 is SGHTA and CDR2 FQGTGA. Trimming took 5 bases from V and 1 from J, leaving 16 bases between them.

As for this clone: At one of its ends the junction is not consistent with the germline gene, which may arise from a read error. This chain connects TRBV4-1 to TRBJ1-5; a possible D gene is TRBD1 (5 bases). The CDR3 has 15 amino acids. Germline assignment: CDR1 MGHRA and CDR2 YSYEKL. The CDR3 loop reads CASNQDWVGQRPQHF. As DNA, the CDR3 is TGCGCCAGCAACCAAGATTGGGTGGGGCAAAGGCCCCAGCATTTT.

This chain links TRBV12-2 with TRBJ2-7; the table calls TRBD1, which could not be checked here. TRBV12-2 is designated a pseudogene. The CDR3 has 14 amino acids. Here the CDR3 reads CASRLVQGSYEQYF. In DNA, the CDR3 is TGTGCAAGTCGCTTAGTCCAGGGGTCCTACGAGCAGTACTTC.

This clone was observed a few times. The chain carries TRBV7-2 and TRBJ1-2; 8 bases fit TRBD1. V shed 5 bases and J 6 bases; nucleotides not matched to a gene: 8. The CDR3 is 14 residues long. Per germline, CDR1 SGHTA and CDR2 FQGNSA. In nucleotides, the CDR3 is TGTGCCAGCAGCCCAAGACAGGGGATCGATGGCTACACCTTC. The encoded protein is CASSPRQGIDGYTF.

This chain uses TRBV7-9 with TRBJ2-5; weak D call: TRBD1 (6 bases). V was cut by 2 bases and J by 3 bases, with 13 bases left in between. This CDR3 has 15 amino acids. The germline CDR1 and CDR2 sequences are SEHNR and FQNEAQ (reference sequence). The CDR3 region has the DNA TGTGCCAGCAGCTTAAGCCGGTACAGGGAAGAGACCCAGTACTTC. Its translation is CASSLSRYREETQYF.

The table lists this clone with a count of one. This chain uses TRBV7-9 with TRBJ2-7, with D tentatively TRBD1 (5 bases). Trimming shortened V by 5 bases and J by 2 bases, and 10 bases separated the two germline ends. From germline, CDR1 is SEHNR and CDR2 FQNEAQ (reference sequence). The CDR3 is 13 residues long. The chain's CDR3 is CASSSRAPYEQYF. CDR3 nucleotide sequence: TGTGCCAGCAGCAGCAGGGCTCCCTACGAGCAGTACTTC.

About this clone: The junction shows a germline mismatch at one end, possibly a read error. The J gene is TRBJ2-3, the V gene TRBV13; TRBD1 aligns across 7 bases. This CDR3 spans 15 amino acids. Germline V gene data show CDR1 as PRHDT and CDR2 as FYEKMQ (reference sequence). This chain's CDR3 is CASSPEGQPRDTQYF. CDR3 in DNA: TGCGCCAGCAGCCCTGAGGGACAGCCTAGGGATACGCAGTATTTT. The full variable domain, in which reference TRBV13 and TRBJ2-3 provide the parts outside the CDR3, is AAGVIQSPRHLIKEKRETATLKCYPIPRHDTVYWYQQGPGQDPQFLISFYEKMQSDKGSIPDRFSAQQFSDYHSELNMSSLELGDSALYFCASSPEGQPRDTQYFGPGTRLTVL.

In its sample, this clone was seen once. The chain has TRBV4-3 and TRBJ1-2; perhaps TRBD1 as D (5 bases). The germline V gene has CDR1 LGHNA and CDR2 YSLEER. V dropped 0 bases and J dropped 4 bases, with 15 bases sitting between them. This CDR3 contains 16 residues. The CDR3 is CASSQDGARPGYGYTF. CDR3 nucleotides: TGCGCCAGCAGCCAAGACGGGGCAAGACCCGGCTATGGCTACACCTTC.

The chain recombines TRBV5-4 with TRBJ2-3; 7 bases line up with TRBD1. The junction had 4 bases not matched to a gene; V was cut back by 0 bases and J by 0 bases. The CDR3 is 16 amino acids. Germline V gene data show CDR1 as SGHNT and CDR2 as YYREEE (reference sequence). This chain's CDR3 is CASSLATGVSTDTQYF. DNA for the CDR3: TGTGCCAGCAGCTTGGCTACAGGGGTTAGCACAGATACGCAGTATTTT.

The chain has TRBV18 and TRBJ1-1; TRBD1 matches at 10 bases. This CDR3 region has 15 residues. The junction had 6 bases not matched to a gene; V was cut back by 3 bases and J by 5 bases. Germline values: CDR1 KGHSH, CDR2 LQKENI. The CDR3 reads CASSPDRGRRTEAFF. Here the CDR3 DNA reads TGTGCCAGCTCACCCGACAGGGGGCGAAGGACTGAAGCTTTCTTT.

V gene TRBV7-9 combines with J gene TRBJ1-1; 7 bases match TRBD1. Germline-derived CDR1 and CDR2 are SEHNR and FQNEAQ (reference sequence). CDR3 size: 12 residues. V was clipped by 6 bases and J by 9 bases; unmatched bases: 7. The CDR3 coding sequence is TGTGCCAGCAGGCGTCCGGGACAGAAAGCTTTCTTT. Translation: CASRRPGQKAFF.

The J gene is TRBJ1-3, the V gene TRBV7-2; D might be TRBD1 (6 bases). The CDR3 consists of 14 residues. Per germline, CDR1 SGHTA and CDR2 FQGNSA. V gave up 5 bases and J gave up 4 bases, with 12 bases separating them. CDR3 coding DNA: TGTGCCAGCAGCCGCACAGGGTTCGGAAACACCATATATTTT. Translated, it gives CASSRTGFGNTIYF. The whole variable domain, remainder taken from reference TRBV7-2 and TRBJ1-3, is GAGVSQSPSNKVTEKGKDVELRCDPISGHTALYWYRQSLGQGLEFLIYFQGNSAPDKSGLPSDRFSAERTGGSVSTLTIQRTQQEDSAVYLCASSRTGFGNTIYFGEGSWLTVV.

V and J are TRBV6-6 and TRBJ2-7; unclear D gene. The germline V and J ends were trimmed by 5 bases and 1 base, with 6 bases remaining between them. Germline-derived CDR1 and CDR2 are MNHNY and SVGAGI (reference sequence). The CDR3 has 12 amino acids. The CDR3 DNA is TGTGCCAGCAGTACGAGGTCCTACGAGCAGTACTTC. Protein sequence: CASSTRSYEQYF.

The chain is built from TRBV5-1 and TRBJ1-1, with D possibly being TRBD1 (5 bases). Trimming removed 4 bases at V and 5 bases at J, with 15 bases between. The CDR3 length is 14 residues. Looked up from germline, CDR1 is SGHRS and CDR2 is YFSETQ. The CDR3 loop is CASSPSRGGTEAFF. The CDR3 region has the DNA TGCGCCAGCAGCCCCAGTCGCGGGGGAACTGAAGCTTTCTTT.

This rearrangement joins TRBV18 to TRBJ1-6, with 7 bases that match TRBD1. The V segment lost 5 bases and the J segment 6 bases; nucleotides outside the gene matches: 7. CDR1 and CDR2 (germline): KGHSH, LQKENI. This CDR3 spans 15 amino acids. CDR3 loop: CASSVTGAGNSPLHF. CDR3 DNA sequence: TGTGCCAGCTCAGTCACAGGGGCGGGTAATTCACCCCTCCACTTT.